The 30 T cell receptor beta chains below come from one sample, sequenced in a study of blood T cell repertoires in COVID-19. Clones were sequenced by immunoSEQ multiplex PCR, and TCRdb holds only the in-frame ones, with some missing. This table holds some 40,000 clones, 70% to 90% found once. The specimen was peripheral blood. These receptors were taken from a human donor in a cohort sampled during active or convalescent COVID-19. The donor label of this sample is uncertain.

The chain carries TRBV4-2 and TRBJ1-3; D not resolved. CDR1 and CDR2 (germline): LGHNA, YNFKEQ. V was shortened by 11 bases and J by 2 bases, with 10 bases between the two germline ends. This CDR3 contains 12 residues. The CDR3: CAAGVPGNTIYF. CDR3 sequence (DNA): TGTGCCGCGGGAGTTCCTGGAAACACCATATATTTT.

The gene calls are TRBV19 and TRBJ1-5, with 11 bases matching TRBD1. The V segment lost 5 bases and the J segment 6 bases; nucleotides outside the gene matches: 0. CDR3 length equals 13 residues. Germline CDR1 and CDR2: LNHDA and SQIVND (reference sequence). The CDR3 loop reads CASSGQGAQPQHF. The CDR3 DNA follows: TGTGCCAGTAGTGGACAGGGGGCTCAGCCCCAGCATTTT.

The chain employs TRBV6-2 or TRBV6-3 and TRBJ2-5; 7 nucleotides line up with TRBD2. Germline lookup yields CDR1 MNHEY and CDR2 SVGEGT. The CDR3 consists of 14 residues. V lost 2 bases to trimming and J lost 6 bases; unmatched junction nucleotides: 6. The CDR3, as DNA: TGTGCCAGCAGTTACCGGGCGGGAGCGAAGACCCAGTACTTC. Translating gives CASSYRAGAKTQYF.

The chain links TRBV19 to TRBJ2-2; 8 positions agree with TRBD2. This CDR3 has 16 residues. V shed 3 bases, J shed 4 bases, and the junction held 7 bases outside the gene matches. Germline V gene sequence: CDR1 LNHDA, CDR2 SQIVND (reference sequence). CDR3 sequence (DNA): TGTGCCAGTAGTATCCAAGCGGGAGTTCCCACCGGGGAGCTGTTTTTT. The encoded protein is CASSIQAGVPTGELFF.

The chain carries TRBV28 and TRBJ1-2, with 8 positions matching TRBD1. Germline lookup yields CDR1 MDHEN and CDR2 SYDVKM. This CDR3 contains 16 residues. The J segment lost 0 bases and the V segment lost 4 bases, leaving 7 bases of the junction unmatched. CDR3 coding DNA: TGTGCCAGCAGTTGGGGGGGGACAGGCTCTAACTATGGCTACACCTTC. This sequence encodes CASSWGGTGSNYGYTF.

The chain employs TRBV19 and TRBJ2-5; possible D gene TRBD2, 5 bases. This CDR3 spans 16 amino acids. Trimming removed 7 bases from V and 4 bases from J, with 22 bases in between. CDR1 is LNHDA and CDR2 is SQIVND in the germline V gene (reference sequence). CDR3 coding DNA: TGTGCCAGTACCAAAAAAGAAGGTTTTCGGGGAGAGACCCAGTACTTC. It encodes CASTKKEGFRGETQYF.

V is TRBV18 and J is TRBJ1-2; 12 bases are a match to TRBD1. The germline gives CDR1 KGHSH, CDR2 LQKENI. The CDR3 is 17 amino acids. The J segment lost 8 bases and the V segment lost 5 bases, leaving 15 bases of the junction unmatched. The CDR3 reads CASSLDVPGQGARGYTF. The CDR3 nucleotides read TGTGCCAGCTCATTGGATGTTCCGGGACAGGGGGCGAGAGGCTACACCTTC.

This chain connects TRBV27 to TRBJ2-4; D might be TRBD1 (5 bases). The germline V gene encodes CDR1 MNHEY and CDR2 SMNVEV (reference sequence). V was cut by 2 bases and J by 0 bases, with 14 bases left in between. The CDR3 has 17 amino acids. Written as DNA, the CDR3 is TGTGCCAGCAGTTTAAAGGGGTTGCTTCTAGCCAAAAACATTCAGTACTTC. Translating gives CASSLKGLLLAKNIQYF.

V is TRBV7-8 and J is TRBJ1-5; D is perhaps TRBD1 (5 bases). CDR1 and CDR2 (germline): SGHVS, FQNEAQ. Trimming took 0 bases from V and 4 from J, leaving 10 bases between them. This CDR3 comprises 15 residues. The CDR3 reads CASSLARQGNQPQHF. The DNA of the CDR3 is TGTGCCAGCAGCTTAGCGCGGCAGGGAAATCAGCCCCAGCATTTT.

This sequence joins TRBV27 and TRBJ2-2; maybe TRBD2 (6 bases). Per the germline V gene, CDR1 is MNHEY and CDR2 is SMNVEV (reference sequence). The CDR3 covers 13 residues. The V gene lost 3 bases and the J gene lost 6 bases, with 8 bases spanning the gap. CDR3 protein: CASSFGGAGELFF. The CDR3 DNA reads as TGTGCCAGCAGTTTTGGAGGGGCCGGGGAGCTGTTTTTT.

The V and J genes are TRBV5-5 and TRBJ2-5; 7 nucleotides match TRBD2. Germline trimming cut 4 bases from V and 1 base from J; bases unmatched to any gene: 4. This CDR3 has 14 amino acids. CDR1 and CDR2 (germline): SGHKS, YYEKEE (reference sequence). The CDR3 region has the DNA TGTGCCAGCAGCCATACGGGGGGCCAAGAGACCCAGTACTTC. This translates into CASSHTGGQETQYF.

A single count supports this clone. The rearrangement links TRBV12-3 or TRBV12-4 to TRBJ1-1, with 7 bases identical to TRBD1. V lost 4 bases and J lost 4; bases outside the gene matches: 3. This CDR3 contains 13 residues. The CDR3 DNA follows: TGTGCCAGCAGTTCGGCAGGGGGCACTGAAGCTTTCTTT. Protein product: CASSSAGGTEAFF.

The chain carries TRBV19 and TRBJ1-4; tentative D call: TRBD1 (6 bases). The CDR3 has 13 residues. Germline lookup yields CDR1 LNHDA and CDR2 SQIVND (reference sequence). Trimming removed 8 bases from V and 6 bases from J, with 13 bases in between. The CDR3 loop is CASLRTGYEKLFF. DNA of the CDR3: TGTGCCAGTCTTAGAACAGGGTATGAAAAACTGTTTTTT.

In nucleotides, the CDR3 is TGTGCCAGCAGCCCGGCCCAGGGGGTACGGGGAACTGAAGCTTTCTTT. Its translation: CASSPAQGVRGTEAFF. The chain has TRBV7-8 and TRBJ1-1, with 7 bases fitting TRBD1. V shed 5 bases, J shed 5 bases, and the junction held 14 bases outside the gene matches. This CDR3 spans 16 amino acids. Germline values: CDR1 SGHVS, CDR2 FQNEAQ.

V and J are TRBV30 and TRBJ1-1; D might be TRBD1 (5 bases). Germline V gene data show CDR1 as GTSNPN and CDR2 as SVGIG (reference sequence). CDR3 size: 16 residues. Trimming cost V 0 bases and J 4 bases, with 18 bases left between them. The CDR3 loop reads CAWSVPRQYLGTEAFF. The DNA of the CDR3 is TGTGCCTGGAGTGTCCCAAGACAGTACTTGGGCACTGAAGCTTTCTTT.

The chain combines TRBV10-2 with TRBJ2-1; a possible D gene is TRBD2 (6 bases). The CDR3 runs to 14 residues. Germline V gives CDR1 WSHSY, CDR2 SAAADI. Trimming took off 6 bases at V and 0 bases at J, with 9 bases between the two ends. The CDR3: CASRRGSSYNEQFF. CDR3 nucleotides: TGCGCCAGCAGACGGGGGAGCTCCTACAATGAGCAGTTCTTC.

CDR3 region: CASSLGQGPDTQYF. CDR3 bases: TGCGCCAGCAGCTTGGGACAGGGCCCAGATACGCAGTATTTT. This chain joins TRBV5-1 and TRBJ2-3; the match to TRBD1 covers 7 bases. Trimming at V came to 0 bases and at J to 4 bases, leaving 2 bases not matched to a gene. The germline V gene has CDR1 SGHRS and CDR2 YFSETQ. The CDR3 contains 14 residues. The full variable domain, completed using reference TRBV5-1 and TRBJ2-3, is KAGVTQTPRYLIKTRGQQVTLSCSPISGHRSVSWYQQTPGQGLQFLFEYFSETQRNKGNFPGRFSGRQFSNSRSEMNVSTLELGDSALYLCASSLGQGPDTQYFGPGTRLTVL.

This chain links TRBV9 with TRBJ1-2, with a possible D match to TRBD1 (6 bases). In germline, CDR1 is SGDLS, CDR2 YYNGEE. This CDR3 contains 14 residues. With 3 bases removed from V and 7 bases from J, the gap between germline ends came to 16 bases. The chain's CDR3 is CASSARQASIGYTF. CDR3 coding DNA: TGTGCCAGCAGCGCACGACAGGCGAGCATTGGCTACACCTTC. The whole variable domain, remainder taken from reference TRBV9 and TRBJ1-2, is DSGVTQTPKHLITATGQRVTLRCSPRSGDLSVYWYQQSLDQGLQFLIQYYNGEERAKGNILERFSAQQFPDLHSELNLSSLELGDSALYFCASSARQASIGYTFGSGTRLTVV.

V and J are TRBV7-2 and TRBJ2-5, with TRBD2 as a possible D gene (5 bases). With 5 bases removed from V and 5 bases from J, the gap between germline ends came to 18 bases. This CDR3 spans 15 amino acids. Germline loops: CDR1 SGHTA, CDR2 FQGNSA. CDR3 sequence (DNA): TGTGCCAGCAGCGGGAGTACAAGGGAATGGGAGACCCAGTACTTC. Its protein is CASSGSTREWETQYF.

The genes are TRBV7-3 and TRBJ2-7; 7 bases fit TRBD1. This CDR3 is built from 13 residues. After removal of 5 bases from V and 11 bases from J, the junction contained 12 bases not matched to a gene. CDR1 and CDR2 from the germline V gene are SGHTA and FQGTGA. The CDR3 DNA is TGTGCCAGCAGCCCCGGGACAGCATCCTACAAGTACTTC. This encodes CASSPGTASYKYF.

The genes are TRBV2 and TRBJ2-2; 9 bases match TRBD2. The germline V gene has CDR1 SNHLY and CDR2 FYNNEI. This CDR3 contains 14 residues. V shed 6 bases, J shed 5 bases, and the junction held 4 bases outside the gene matches. The CDR3 loop is CASSLTSGTGELFF. The CDR3 DNA is TGTGCCAGCAGCCTGACTAGCGGTACCGGGGAGCTGTTTTTT.

The chain has TRBV7-9 and TRBJ2-3; 8 positions match TRBD1. The CDR3 spans 15 residues. V lost 1 base and J lost 5; bases outside the gene matches: 5. CDR1 and CDR2 (germline): SEHNR, FQNEAQ (reference sequence). The DNA for the CDR3 is TGTGCCAGCAGCTTAGGGACAGGGCGAGGAGATACGCAGTATTTT. This gives the protein CASSLGTGRGDTQYF. Drawing the rest from reference TRBV7-9 and TRBJ2-3, the complete variable domain is DTGVSQNPRHKITKRGQNVTFRCDPISEHNRLYWYRQTLGQGPEFLTYFQNEAQLEKSRLLSDRFSAERPKGSFSTLEIQRTEQGDSAMYLCASSLGTGRGDTQYFGPGTRLTVL.

J is TRBJ2-1 and V is TRBV6-5, with 7 bases matching TRBD2. Per germline, CDR1 MNHEY and CDR2 SVGAGI. The ends lost 2 bases at V and 11 bases at J; junction bases unmatched: 15. The CDR3 has 16 residues. The DNA for the CDR3 is TGTGCCAGCAGTTACCCGGACTGGCGGGGAGGGGCTAAGCAGTTCTTC. Residues: CASSYPDWRGGAKQFF.

This chain connects TRBV4-2 to TRBJ2-6; no firm D call. From germline, CDR1 is LGHNA and CDR2 YNFKEQ. Trimming shortened V by 4 bases and J by 2 bases, and 12 bases separated the two germline ends. The CDR3 has 16 amino acids. In DNA, the CDR3 is TGTGCCAGCAGCCGAGAAGCGCTCACTGGGGCCAACGTCCTGACTTTC. It specifies CASSREALTGANVLTF.

The rearrangement uses TRBV19 and TRBJ2-7, with 9 bases lining up with TRBD2. J was trimmed by 3 bases and V by 5 bases; bases with no gene match: 5. This CDR3 has 14 amino acids. The germline gives CDR1 LNHDA, CDR2 SQIVND (reference sequence). The CDR3 sequence: CASSRSSGNYEQYF. The CDR3 DNA sequence: TGTGCCAGTAGTCGGTCTAGCGGGAACTACGAGCAGTACTTC.

This sequence joins TRBV12-3 or TRBV12-4 and TRBJ1-5; D is possibly TRBD1 (5 bases). Trimming removed 6 bases at V and 6 bases at J, with 12 bases between. CDR3 length equals 13 residues. The CDR3 is CASRGGAGQPQHF. CDR3 coding DNA: TGTGCCAGCAGAGGTGGGGCAGGTCAGCCCCAGCATTTT.

The rearrangement links TRBV4-2 to TRBJ1-1; possibly TRBD1 for D (6 bases). Germline CDR1 and CDR2: LGHNA and YNFKEQ. The V gene lost 0 bases and the J gene lost 4 bases, with 18 bases spanning the gap. The CDR3 is 17 residues long. The CDR3: CASSQDLGRGNPTEAFF. The CDR3 nucleotides read TGTGCCAGCAGCCAAGACCTGGGTAGGGGGAATCCCACTGAAGCTTTCTTT.

V and J are TRBV30 and TRBJ2-7; 11 positions agree with TRBD2. CDR1 is GTSNPN and CDR2 is SVGIG in the germline V gene (reference sequence). V dropped 5 bases and J dropped 1; count of bases not matched to a gene: 13. The CDR3 consists of 17 residues. CDR3 sequence reads: CAWDPGLAVGPSYEQYF. The CDR3 DNA reads TGTGCCTGGGACCCGGGACTAGCGGTCGGTCCTTCCTACGAGCAGTACTTC.

This rearrangement joins TRBV14 to TRBJ2-3; 9 positions match TRBD2. This CDR3 has 17 amino acids. Trimming took 3 bases from V and 3 from J; bases not matched to a gene: 10. Germline CDR1 SGHDN, CDR2 FVKESK. The CDR3 DNA follows: TGTGCCAGCAGCCACCCTTCGCGGGAGGGCCTGACAGATACGCAGTATTTT. This sequence encodes CASSHPSREGLTDTQYF.

The chain couples TRBV13 to TRBJ2-5, with 7 bases matching TRBD1. CDR3 size: 16 residues. The V gene end was trimmed by 5 bases and the J gene end by 0 bases; junction bases not matched to a gene: 9. The germline V gene has CDR1 PRHDT and CDR2 FYEKMQ (reference sequence). The CDR3 DNA is TGTGCCAGCAGCGCTCGACAGGGAATGTACCAAGAGACCCAGTACTTC. This translates into CASSARQGMYQETQYF.